This T cell receptor beta chain comes out of a study of T cell clonotyping in hematopoietic cell transplantation. Specified time point: recipient sample about 28 days before transplant, after cytoreduction. The assay was immunoSEQ multiplex PCR, and TCRdb's table has in-frame clones only and misses some. The sample has tens of thousands of clones, around 85% seen once. CDR1 is SGHAT and CDR2 is FQDESV in the germline V gene (reference sequence). Trimming took off 1 base at V and 7 bases at J, with 13 bases between the two ends. CDR3 length equals 14 residues. Source: peripheral blood mononuclear cells, taken before stem cell transplant. This clonotype originated in a man between 60 and 75 years old with acute myeloid leukemia. Some clones in this sample may be carry-over from other donors' samples. J is TRBJ2-5 and V is TRBV11-1, with D tentatively TRBD2 (7 bases). The CDR3 protein is CASSLVRGGGTQYF. The CDR3 DNA is TGTGCCAGCAGCTTAGTAAGGGGGGGCGGGACCCAGTACTTC.